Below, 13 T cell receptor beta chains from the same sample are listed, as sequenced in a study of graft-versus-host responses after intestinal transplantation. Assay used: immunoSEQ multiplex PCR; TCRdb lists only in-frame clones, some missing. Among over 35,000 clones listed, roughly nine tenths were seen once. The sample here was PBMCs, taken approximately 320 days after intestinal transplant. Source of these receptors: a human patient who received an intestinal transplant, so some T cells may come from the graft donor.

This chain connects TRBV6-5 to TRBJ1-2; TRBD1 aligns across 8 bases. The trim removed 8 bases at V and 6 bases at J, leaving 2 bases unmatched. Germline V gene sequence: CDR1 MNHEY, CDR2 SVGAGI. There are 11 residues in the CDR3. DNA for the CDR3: TGTGCCAGCCGACAGGGGAATGGCTACACCTTC. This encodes CASRQGNGYTF.

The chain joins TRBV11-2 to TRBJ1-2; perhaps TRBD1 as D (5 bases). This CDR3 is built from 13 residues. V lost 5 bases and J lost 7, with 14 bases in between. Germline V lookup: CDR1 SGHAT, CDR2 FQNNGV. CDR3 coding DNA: TGTGCCAGCAGCCCGCTACTACAGGTTGGCTACACCTTC. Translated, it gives CASSPLLQVGYTF.

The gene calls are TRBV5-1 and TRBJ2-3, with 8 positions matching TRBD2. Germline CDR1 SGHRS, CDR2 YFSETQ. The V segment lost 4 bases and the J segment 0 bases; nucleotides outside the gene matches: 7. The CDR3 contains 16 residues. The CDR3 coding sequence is TGCGCCAGCAGCACCGGACTAGCTTCTAGCACAGATACGCAGTATTTT. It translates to CASSTGLASSTDTQYF.

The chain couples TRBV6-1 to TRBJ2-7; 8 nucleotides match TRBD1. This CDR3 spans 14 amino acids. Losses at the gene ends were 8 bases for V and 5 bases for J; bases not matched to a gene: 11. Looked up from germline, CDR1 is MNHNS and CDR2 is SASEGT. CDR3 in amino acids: CASLEGQVFNEQYF. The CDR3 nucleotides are TGTGCCAGCTTAGAGGGACAGGTCTTCAACGAGCAGTACTTC.

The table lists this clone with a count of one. The CDR3 nucleotides are TGCGCCAGCAGCCAAGAACAAACCCACAGGTCCTATGGCTACACCTTC. This translates into CASSQEQTHRSYGYTF. The chain links TRBV4-1 to TRBJ1-2; a possible D gene is TRBD1 (5 bases). The germline V and J ends were trimmed by 0 bases and 4 bases, with 15 bases remaining between them. The CDR3 loop spans 16 amino acids. From germline, CDR1 is MGHRA and CDR2 YSYEKL.

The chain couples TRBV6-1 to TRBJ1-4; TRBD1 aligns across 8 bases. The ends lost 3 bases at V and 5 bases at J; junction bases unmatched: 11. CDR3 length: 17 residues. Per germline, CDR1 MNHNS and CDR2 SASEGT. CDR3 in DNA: TGTGCCAGCAGTGACGGCCTCGGGACAGGCCAAAATGAAAAACTGTTTTTT. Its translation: CASSDGLGTGQNEKLFF.

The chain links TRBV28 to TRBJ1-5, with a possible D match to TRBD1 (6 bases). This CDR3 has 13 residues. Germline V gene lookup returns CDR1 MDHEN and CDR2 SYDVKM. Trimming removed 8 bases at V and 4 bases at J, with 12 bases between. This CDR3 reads CASAGQLNQPQHF. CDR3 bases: TGTGCCAGCGCGGGACAACTAAATCAGCCCCAGCATTTT.

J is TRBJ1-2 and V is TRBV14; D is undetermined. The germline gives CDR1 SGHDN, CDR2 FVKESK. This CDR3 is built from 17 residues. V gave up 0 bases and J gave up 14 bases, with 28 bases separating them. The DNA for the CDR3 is TGTGCCAGCAGCCAAGAACCTTTTGAGCTATTCCCCTCGTTTGCGACCTTC. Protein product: CASSQEPFELFPSFATF.

The chain's CDR3 is CASRPYRAVQPQHF. CDR3 coding DNA: TGCGCCAGCAGACCTTACAGGGCGGTTCAGCCCCAGCATTTT. This chain links TRBV23-1 with TRBJ1-5; TRBD1 might be the D (6 bases). TRBV23-1 is designated an ORF whose function remains uncertain. CDR3 length: 14 amino acids. Trimming removed 6 bases from V and 6 bases from J, with 15 bases in between.

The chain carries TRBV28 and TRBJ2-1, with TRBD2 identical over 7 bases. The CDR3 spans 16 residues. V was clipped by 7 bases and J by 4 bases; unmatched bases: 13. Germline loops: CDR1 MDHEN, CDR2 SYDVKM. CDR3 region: CASKSTSGTKYNEQFF. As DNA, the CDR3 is TGTGCCAGCAAAAGCACCTCCGGGACTAAATACAATGAGCAGTTCTTC.

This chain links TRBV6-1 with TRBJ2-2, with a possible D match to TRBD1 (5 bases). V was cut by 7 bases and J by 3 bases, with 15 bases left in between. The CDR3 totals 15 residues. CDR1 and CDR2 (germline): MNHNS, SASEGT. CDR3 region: CASTTVWGYTGELFF. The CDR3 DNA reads TGTGCCAGCACCACCGTTTGGGGCTACACCGGGGAGCTGTTTTTT.

As DNA, the CDR3 is TGCGCCAGCAGCCCGAGAAACAGGGACGAGCAGTACTTC. As protein: CASSPRNRDEQYF. The chain carries TRBV4-1 and TRBJ2-7; TRBD1 might be the D (6 bases). This CDR3 contains 13 residues. The V gene lost 4 bases and the J gene lost 5 bases, with 12 bases spanning the gap. The germline V gene encodes CDR1 MGHRA and CDR2 YSYEKL.

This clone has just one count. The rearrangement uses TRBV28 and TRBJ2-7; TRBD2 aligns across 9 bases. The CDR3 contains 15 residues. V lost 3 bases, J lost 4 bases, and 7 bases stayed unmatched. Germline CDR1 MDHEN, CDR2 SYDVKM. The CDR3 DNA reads TGTGCCAGCAGTTTTTTTAGCGGGAGAGGGTACGAGCAGTACTTC. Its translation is CASSFFSGRGYEQYF.